The TCR beta chain under discussion was sequenced for a study of cytomegalovirus exposure and HLA in healthy donors. It was with 60 Vbeta and 13 Jbeta primers that the PCR ran. Clones were read by immunoSEQ multiplex PCR, and TCRdb kept only the in-frame ones, dropping some. Of 150,000 to 200,000 clones in the sample, around 73% were seen once. Worth noting for this clone: Its antigen is undetermined.

Notes on the study in general: The authors later found TCR association rates varying by HLA locus, with DRB1 most and HLA-C fewest.

The V gene lost 0 bases and the J gene lost 0 bases, with 8 bases spanning the gap. The germline V gene has CDR1 SGDLS and CDR2 YYNGEE. The CDR3 has 15 residues. This receptor was taken from a male donor in good health and CMV-seronegative. The material sequenced was PBMCs. The chain recombines TRBV9 with TRBJ2-3; the D gene is possibly TRBD2 (6 bases). The DNA for the CDR3 is TGTGCCAGCAGCGTAGTGGGGACTAGCACAGATACGCAGTATTTT. Translated: CASSVVGTSTDTQYF.